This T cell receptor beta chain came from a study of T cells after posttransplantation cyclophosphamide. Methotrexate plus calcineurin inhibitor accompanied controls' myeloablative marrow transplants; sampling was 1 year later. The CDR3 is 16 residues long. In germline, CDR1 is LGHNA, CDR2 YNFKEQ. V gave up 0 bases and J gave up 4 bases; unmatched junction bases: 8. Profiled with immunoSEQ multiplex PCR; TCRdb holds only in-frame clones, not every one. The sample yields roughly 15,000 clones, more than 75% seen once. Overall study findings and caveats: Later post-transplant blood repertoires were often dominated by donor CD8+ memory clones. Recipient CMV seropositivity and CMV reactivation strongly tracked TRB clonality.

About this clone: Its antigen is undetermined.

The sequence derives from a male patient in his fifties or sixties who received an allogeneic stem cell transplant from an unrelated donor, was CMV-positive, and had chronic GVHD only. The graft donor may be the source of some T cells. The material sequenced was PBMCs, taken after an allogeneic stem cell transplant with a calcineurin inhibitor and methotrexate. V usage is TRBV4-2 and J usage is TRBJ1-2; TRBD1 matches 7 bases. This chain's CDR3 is CASSQDSAGGGYGYTF. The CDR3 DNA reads TGTGCCAGCAGCCAAGATTCGGCAGGGGGAGGCTATGGCTACACCTTC.